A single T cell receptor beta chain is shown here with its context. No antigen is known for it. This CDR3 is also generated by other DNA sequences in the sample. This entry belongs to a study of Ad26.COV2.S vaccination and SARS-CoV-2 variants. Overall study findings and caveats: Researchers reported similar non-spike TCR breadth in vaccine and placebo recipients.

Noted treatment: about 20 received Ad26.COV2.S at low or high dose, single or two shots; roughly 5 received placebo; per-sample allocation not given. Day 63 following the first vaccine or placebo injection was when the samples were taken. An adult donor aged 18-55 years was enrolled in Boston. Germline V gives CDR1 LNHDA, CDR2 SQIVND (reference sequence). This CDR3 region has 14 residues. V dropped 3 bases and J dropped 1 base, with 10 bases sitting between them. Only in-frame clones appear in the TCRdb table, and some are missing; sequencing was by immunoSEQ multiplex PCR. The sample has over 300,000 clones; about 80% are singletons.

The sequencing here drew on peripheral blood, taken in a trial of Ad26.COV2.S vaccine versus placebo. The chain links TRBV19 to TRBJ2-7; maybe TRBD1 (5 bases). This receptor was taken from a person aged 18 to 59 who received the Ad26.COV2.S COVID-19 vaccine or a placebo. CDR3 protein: CASSIRGRSYEQYF. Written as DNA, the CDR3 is TGTGCCAGTAGTATTAGGGGCAGGTCCTACGAGCAGTACTTC.